This T cell receptor (beta chain) was sequenced in a study of CD8+ T cells in alopecia areata. Study overall: Patients given treatment had severity scored by the percentage of scalp area affected.

Noted treatment: oral pan-JAK inhibitor, 5-10 mg twice daily. The CDR3 consists of 14 residues. The germline V and J ends were trimmed by 3 bases and 3 bases, with 13 bases remaining between them. Germline V gene sequence: CDR1 SQVTM, CDR2 ANQGSEA. Following extraction, RNA underwent reverse transcription to cDNA, which served as the sequencing template. The repertoire was sequenced with immunoSEQ multiplex PCR; TCRdb's copy has only in-frame clones and lacks some. Here the sample spans under 350,000 clones, roughly 64% being singletons. The chain has TRBV29-1 and TRBJ2-3, with D tentatively TRBD1 (5 bases). This clonotype was sampled from a human donor with alopecia areata. The specimen was CD4+ T cells sorted from blood, collected at week 24, from a patient treated with tofacitinib. In nucleotides, the CDR3 is TGCAGCGTTGATGGGCAGGGTAAGACAGATACGCAGTATTTT. This codes for CSVDGQGKTDTQYF.